Listed below are T cell receptor beta chains from one sample, sequenced in a study of blood T cell repertoires in COVID-19. The table came from immunoSEQ multiplex PCR; TCRdb's copy has only in-frame clones and leaves some out. Of about 160,000 clones in the sample, around four fifths were seen once. The source material was peripheral blood. All receptors come from a woman of 80 years or more with acute or convalescent COVID-19. The CDR3 runs from the conserved cysteine through the conserved F or W. A D gene is named only where the DNA matches it firmly. For some rows the clone size is stated as once, few or many, or as a class when expanded; others skip it.

J | D | V | size | DNA | CDR3
TRBJ1-5 | NA | TRBV19 | NA | TGTGCCAGTAGTTTGTCCCGGGACACCCTCAATCAGCCCCAGCATTTT | CASSLSRDTLNQPQHF
TRBJ2-7 | TRBD2 | TRBV29-1 | NA | TGCAGCGTCTGTCTAGCGGGTGGCTACGAGCAGTACTTC | CSVCLAGGYEQYF
TRBJ2-1 | TRBD1 | TRBV29-1 | once | TGCAGCACAGGGGATGAGCAGTTCTTC | CSTGDEQFF
TRBJ1-2 | TRBD1 | TRBV10-1 | NA | TGCGCCAGCAGTCGTACAGGGGGCAATGGCTACACCTTC | CASSRTGGNGYTF
TRBJ1-2 | NA | TRBV7-9 | NA | TGTGCCAGCAGCTTAGTACCGGCCGCGGATGGCTACACCTTC | CASSLVPAADGYTF
TRBJ2-7 | NA | TRBV11-2 | few | TGTGCCAGCAGCTTTCCAGCGGGTTACGAGCAGTACTTC | CASSFPAGYEQYF
TRBJ1-1 | NA | TRBV11-2 | NA | TGTGCCAGCAGCGAGGGGGGGGGCATAATCACTGAAGCTTTCTTT | CASSEGGGIITEAFF
TRBJ1-2 | TRBD1 | TRBV15 | NA | TGTGCCACCAGCACCCGAGGACAGGGGGGCAACTATGGCTACACCTTC | CATSTRGQGGNYGYTF
TRBJ1-2 | NA | TRBV7-2 | NA | TGTGCCAGCAGCTCAGGACAGTTGGTGGTCTATGGCTACACCTTC | CASSSGQLVVYGYTF
TRBJ2-1 | TRBD2 | TRBV24-1 | NA | TGTGCCACCAGTGATAAACCCCGAGCTAGCGGGAGGGATGAGCAGTTCTTC | CATSDKPRASGRDEQFF
TRBJ1-5 | NA | TRBV5-6 | NA | TGTGCCAGCAGCTTGGCCGAAGGGGATCGCGGTCAGCCCCAGCATTTT | CASSLAEGDRGQPQHF
TRBJ2-5 | TRBD2 | TRBV24-1 | NA | TGTGCCACCAGTGATTCGAGAGCGGGAGGGACGGAGACCCAGTACTTC | CATSDSRAGGTETQYF
TRBJ1-1 | TRBD1 | TRBV2 | once | TGTGCCAGCAGTGGGGAGACAGGGCCAGCTTTCTTT | CASSGETGPAFF
TRBJ2-3 | NA | TRBV5-1 | NA | TGCGCCAGCAGCCCCGGGGGCACAGATACGCAGTATTTT | CASSPGGTDTQYF
TRBJ1-3 | TRBD1 | TRBV4-1 | NA | TGCGCCAGCAGCCAAGGCGGGACAGTTGGAAACACCATATATTTT | CASSQGGTVGNTIYF
TRBJ1-2 | NA | TRBV6-2/TRBV6-3 | NA | TGTGCCAGCAGTTACGGGTCGGGACATCTCTATGGCTACACCTTC | CASSYGSGHLYGYTF
TRBJ2-7 | TRBD1 | TRBV18 | NA | TGTGCCAGCTCACCCTTCCGGGACAGGTTGCTTGAGCAGTACTTC | CASSPFRDRLLEQYF
TRBJ2-6 | NA | TRBV11-3 | NA | TGTGCCAGCAGCTTGCCCTTCCAGTTCTCTGGGGCCAACGTCCTGACTTTC | CASSLPFQFSGANVLTF
TRBJ2-2 | NA | TRBV19 | NA | TGTGCCAGTAGTATAGGGGGAGCCGGGGAGCTGTTTTTT | CASSIGGAGELFF
TRBJ1-4 | TRBD1 | TRBV10-3 | once | TGTGCCATCAGTGATTCGCGACAGGGCGAAAAACTGTTTTTT | CAISDSRQGEKLFF
TRBJ2-1 | TRBD1 | TRBV7-8 | NA | TGTGCCAGCAGCTCCGCCGGGACAGGGTACAATGAGCAGTTCTTC | CASSSAGTGYNEQFF
TRBJ2-1 | NA | TRBV12-3/TRBV12-4 | NA | TGTGCCAGCAGTCCTCCCTACGAGTATGAGCAGTTCTTC | CASSPPYEYEQFF
TRBJ1-6 | NA | TRBV15 | NA | TGTGCCACCAGCAGAGAATCGGTGGGGACAAGGCGTAATTCACCCCTCCACTTT | CATSRESVGTRRNSPLHF
TRBJ2-2 | NA | TRBV5-4 | NA | TGTGCCAGCAGCTCCGGCACCGGGGAGCTGTTTTTT | CASSSGTGELFF
TRBJ2-2 | TRBD2 | TRBV18 | many | TGTGCCAGCTCACCAACGGCGGGAGCGAACACCGGGGAGCTGTTTTTT | CASSPTAGANTGELFF
TRBJ2-2 | NA | TRBV7-9 | once | TGTGCCAGCAGCTTGGGGGGGCGGGGCACCGGGGAGCTGTTTTTT | CASSLGGRGTGELFF
TRBJ1-1 | NA | TRBV3-1/TRBV3-2 | NA | TGTGCCAGCAGCCAAGACGGCGGGCCCACCACTGAAGCTTTCTTT | CASSQDGGPTTEAFF
TRBJ2-3 | TRBD1 | TRBV5-5 | NA | TGTGCCAGCAGATATAGAGGGGGACAGGGAACAGATACGCAGTATTTT | CASRYRGGQGTDTQYF
TRBJ2-1 | TRBD2 | TRBV18 | NA | TGTGCCAGCTCACCACCGACTAGCGGGACAGGCAATGAGCAGTTCTTC | CASSPPTSGTGNEQFF
TRBJ2-3 | TRBD1 | TRBV7-2 | NA | TGTGCCAGCAGCTTAGCACGGACAGGGGGCGATACGCAGTATTTT | CASSLARTGGDTQYF
TRBJ1-4 | TRBD1 | TRBV5-1 | NA | TGCGCCAGCAGCGGAACGGGACAGGGGGCAGGTGAAAAACTGTTTTTT | CASSGTGQGAGEKLFF
TRBJ1-5 | NA | TRBV12-3/TRBV12-4 | NA | TGTGCCAGCAGTTCATCGGGGGATCAGCCCCAGCATTTT | CASSSSGDQPQHF
TRBJ2-7 | TRBD2 | TRBV10-3 | NA | TGTGCCATCAGTGTCTCGGGGGAGGGCCCCTACGAGCAGTACTTC | CAISVSGEGPYEQYF
TRBJ1-5 | NA | TRBV6-2/TRBV6-3 | NA | TGTGCCAGCAGTTTCATCCAGACCCCACGGGGTCAGCCCCAGCATTTT | CASSFIQTPRGQPQHF
TRBJ2-7 | TRBD2 | TRBV27 | few | TGTGCCAGCAGTTTGGTAGCGGGAGCACCCAACTACGAGCAGTACTTC | CASSLVAGAPNYEQYF
TRBJ1-6 | TRBD1 | TRBV3-1/TRBV3-2 | NA | TGTGCCAGCAGCCTGGGACAGCTTTCACCCCTCCACTTT | CASSLGQLSPLHF
TRBJ2-7 | TRBD2 | TRBV9 | NA | TGTGCCAGCAGCGTAGGTCTAGCGGGAGGATCACCTCACGAGCAGTACTTC | CASSVGLAGGSPHEQYF
TRBJ1-4 | NA | TRBV7-2 | once | TGTGCCACCGGAGGGGGGGCCCCCCAAGCTAATGAAAAACTGTTTTTT | CATGGGAPQANEKLFF
TRBJ2-7 | TRBD1 | TRBV18 | NA | TGTGCCAGCTCACCACCCCGGACAGGGGTTGTCGAGCAGTACTTC | CASSPPRTGVVEQYF